The clone carrying this TCR beta chain was counted many times. Its antigen is as yet unknown. The germline V and J ends were trimmed by 3 bases and 7 bases, with 9 bases remaining between them. The length of the CDR3 is 13 residues. Per germline, CDR1 SEHNR and CDR2 FQNEAQ (reference sequence). Using RNA transcripts as the source, TCR beta CDR3 regions were amplified. During a first-round RT-PCR of the TCR CDR3, the HTBI primer set was used. TCRdb reprocessed the multiplex PCR reads via MiXCR and lists one record per CDR3 protein. The data show some 550,000 distinct CDR3 sequences, about 16% seen once. These data belong to a study of T cells in Graves' hyperthyroidism and ophthalmopathy. Overall study findings and caveats: A model using 13 V-J features told ophthalmopathy apart from stable hyperthyroidism.

Using around 10 ml of fresh peripheral blood, PBMCs were prepared. The chain uses TRBV7-9 and TRBJ2-2, with D possibly matching TRBD2 (5 bases). The source of this sequence is a woman aged 40 to 50 with Graves' ophthalmopathy. The sample comprised blood. The CDR3 here is CASSFGGGGELFF. For the CDR3, the DNA is TGTGCCAGCAGCTTTGGAGGAGGCGGGGAGCTGTTTTTT.